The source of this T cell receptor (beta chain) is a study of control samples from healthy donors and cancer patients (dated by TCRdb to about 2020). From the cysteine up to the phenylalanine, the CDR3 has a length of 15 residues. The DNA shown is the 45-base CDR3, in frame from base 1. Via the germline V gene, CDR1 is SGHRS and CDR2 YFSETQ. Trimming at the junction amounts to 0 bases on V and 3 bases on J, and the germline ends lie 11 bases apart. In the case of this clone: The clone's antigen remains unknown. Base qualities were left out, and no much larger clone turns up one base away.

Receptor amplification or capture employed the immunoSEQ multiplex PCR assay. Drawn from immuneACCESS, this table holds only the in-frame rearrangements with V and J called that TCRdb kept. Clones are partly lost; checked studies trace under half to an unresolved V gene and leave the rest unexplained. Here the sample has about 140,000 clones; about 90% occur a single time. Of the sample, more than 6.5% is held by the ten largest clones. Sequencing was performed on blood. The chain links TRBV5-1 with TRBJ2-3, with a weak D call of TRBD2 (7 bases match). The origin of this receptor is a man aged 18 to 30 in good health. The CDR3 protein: CASSLAGGRTDTQYF. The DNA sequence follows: TGCGCCAGCAGCTTGGCGGGGGGCCGGACAGATACGCAGTATTTT.